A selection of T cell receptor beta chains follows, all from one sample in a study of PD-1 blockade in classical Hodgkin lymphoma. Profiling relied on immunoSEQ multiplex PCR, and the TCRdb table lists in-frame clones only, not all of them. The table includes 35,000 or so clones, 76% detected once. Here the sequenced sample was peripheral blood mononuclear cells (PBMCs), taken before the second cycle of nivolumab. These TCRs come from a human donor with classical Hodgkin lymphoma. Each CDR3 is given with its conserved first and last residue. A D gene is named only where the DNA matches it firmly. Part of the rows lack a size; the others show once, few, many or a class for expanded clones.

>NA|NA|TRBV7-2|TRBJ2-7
TGTGCCAGCAGCTTAGGTCCAGGGGCGTCCTACGAGCAGTACTTC
CASSLGPGASYEQYF
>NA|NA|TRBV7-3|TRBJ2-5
TGTGCCAGCAGCTTATGGGCAGGGGACGAGACCCAGTACTTC
CASSLWAGDETQYF
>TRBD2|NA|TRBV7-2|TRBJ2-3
TGTGCCAGCAGCTTAATTGGAAGCGGGGGGGCAGATACGCAGTATTTT
CASSLIGSGGADTQYF
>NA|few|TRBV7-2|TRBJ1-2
TGTGCCAGCAGTCCAGGGTTTGGGTATGGCTACACCTTC
CASSPGFGYGYTF
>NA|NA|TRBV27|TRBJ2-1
TGTGCCAGCAGTTTAGCCGGGACGTATTCCTACAATGAGCAGTTCTTC
CASSLAGTYSYNEQFF
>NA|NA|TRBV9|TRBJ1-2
TGTGCCAGCAGCGTAGCCCTTTTAGGCGGGAACTATGGCTACACCTTC
CASSVALLGGNYGYTF
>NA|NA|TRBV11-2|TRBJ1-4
TGTGCCAGCAGCTTAGAGGGGTGGGCGAGTTATGAAAAACTGTTTTTT
CASSLEGWASYEKLFF
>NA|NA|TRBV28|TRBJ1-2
TGTGCCAGCAGTTTAGGGGTGGGCTATGGCTACACCTTC
CASSLGVGYGYTF
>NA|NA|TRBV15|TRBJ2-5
TGTGCCACCAGCTTGGACGTTGGGGAGACCCAGTACTTC
CATSLDVGETQYF
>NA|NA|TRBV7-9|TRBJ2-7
TGTGCCAGCAGCTTAGGTTATCTGGGCGACGAGCAGTACTTC
CASSLGYLGDEQYF
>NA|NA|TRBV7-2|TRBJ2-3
TGTGCCAGCAGCTTAGCCCGAGCAGATACGCAGTATTTT
CASSLARADTQYF
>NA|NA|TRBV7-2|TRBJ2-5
TGTGCCAGCAGCTTAACGCCGGGGGCACCGAGCGAGACCCAGTACTTC
CASSLTPGAPSETQYF
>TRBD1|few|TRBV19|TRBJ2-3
TGTGCCAGTAGTACCGGGACAGGGCGAACGCAGTATTTT
CASSTGTGRTQYF
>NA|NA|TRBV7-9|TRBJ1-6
TGTGCCAGCAGCTTAAGCAGTAATAATTCACCCCTCCACTTT
CASSLSSNNSPLHF
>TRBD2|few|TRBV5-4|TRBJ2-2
TGTGCCAGCAGCCCCCGGGAGGGATTCACCGGGGAGCTGTTTTTT
CASSPREGFTGELFF
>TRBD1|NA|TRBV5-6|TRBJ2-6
TGTGCCAGCAGCCGGGACAGGGGGGAAGGGGCCAACGTCCTGACTTTC
CASSRDRGEGANVLTF
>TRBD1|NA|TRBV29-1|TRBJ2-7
TGCAGCGTTCTCAGGGGGTACGAGCAGTACTTC
CSVLRGYEQYF
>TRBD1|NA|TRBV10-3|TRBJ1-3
TGTGCCTCGGGACAGCCAACCTCTGGAAACACCATATATTTT
CASGQPTSGNTIYF
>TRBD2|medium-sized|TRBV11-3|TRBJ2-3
TGTGCCAGCCGGGTCGTAGCGGGGGTCACAGATACGCAGTATTTT
CASRVVAGVTDTQYF
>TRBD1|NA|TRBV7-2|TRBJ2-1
TGTGCCAGCAGCGCAACCGGGACAGGGGCTGAGCAGTTCTTC
CASSATGTGAEQFF
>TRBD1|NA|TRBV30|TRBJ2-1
TGTGCCTGGAGCACGGGACAGTCCTACAATGAGCAGTTCTTC
CAWSTGQSYNEQFF
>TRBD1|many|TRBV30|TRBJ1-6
TGTGCCTGGAGTAGCGGGACAGGGGGCCCTTCACCCCTCCACTTT
CAWSSGTGGPSPLHF
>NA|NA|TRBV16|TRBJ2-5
TGTGCCAGCAGCCATATGACAGCCTCGGCGACCCAGTACTTC
CASSHMTASATQYF
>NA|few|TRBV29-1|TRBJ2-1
TGCAGCGTTGAAAGGGGGGCCGATGAGCAGTTCTTC
CSVERGADEQFF
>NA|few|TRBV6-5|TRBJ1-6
TGTGCCAGCAGTTACTCGATCCGAGGGGATTCACCCCTCCACTTT
CASSYSIRGDSPLHF
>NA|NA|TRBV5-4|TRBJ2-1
TGTGCCAGCAGCTTGGACACAGAAAACATCTACAATGAGCAGTTCTTC
CASSLDTENIYNEQFF
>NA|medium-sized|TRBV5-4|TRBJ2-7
TGTGCCATCAAAGCCGAGGGTACTATCGAGCAGTACTTC
CAIKAEGTIEQYF
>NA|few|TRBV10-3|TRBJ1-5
TGTGCCATCAGTAACGGGGACTTCGATCAGCCCCAGCATTTT
CAISNGDFDQPQHF